This T cell receptor (beta chain) was captured by sequencing in a study of neoadjuvant nivolumab and ipilimumab in lung cancer. General observations from the study: Pretherapy blood TCR richness correlated positively with resected tumor richness. TCR receptors were sequenced in few samples. Resected tumors had greater TCR richness and clonality than uninvolved lung. From pretherapy to surgery, tumor richness and clonality rose with dual therapy.

A note on this clone: Its antigen is not known.

CDR1 is SNHLY, CDR2 FYNNEI, per germline. The CDR3 totals 15 residues. V was trimmed by 1 base and J by 6 bases, leaving 12 bases between them. Sequencing was performed with immunoSEQ multiplex PCR; in TCRdb, only in-frame clones are kept and a portion is missing. Of fewer than 25,000 clones in the sample, roughly 85% were seen once. J is TRBJ1-4 and V is TRBV2; no clear D. This TCR was sampled from an adult with non-small cell lung cancer. The specimen was peripheral blood, collected before neoadjuvant nivolumab, alone or with ipilimumab. In DNA form, the CDR3 reads TGTGCCAGCAGTGAAGGTGAGCGAGAGGATGAAAAACTGTTTTTT. It is translated as CASSEGEREDEKLFF.